The clone carrying this T cell receptor beta chain was observed once. Its specificity is not known. This sample stems from a study of T cells in Graves' hyperthyroidism and ophthalmopathy. Broader study findings: In the analysis, a 13 V-J model separated ophthalmopathy from stable hyperthyroidism.

From RNA transcripts, TCR beta CDR3 regions were amplified. The TCR CDR3 was amplified in a first-round RT-PCR using the HTBI primer set. TCRdb passed the multiplex PCR reads through MiXCR, listing each CDR3 protein once. The sample holds 600,000 to 700,000 distinct CDR3 sequences, roughly 14% seen once. The sequence was obtained from a woman aged 40 to 50 with Graves' ophthalmopathy. What was sequenced was blood.

The CDR3 sequence: CASRGLAVPYEQYF. The CDR3 nucleotides are TGTGCCAGCAGGGGACTAGCGGTACCTTACGAGCAGTACTTC. This sequence joins TRBV27 and TRBJ2-7; 11 bases are shared with TRBD2. This CDR3 has 14 residues. Germline V gene data show CDR1 as MNHEY and CDR2 as SMNVEV (reference sequence). The ends lost 6 bases at V and 4 bases at J; junction bases unmatched: 5.